The 31 T cell receptor beta chains presented below share a single source sample, sequenced in a study of regulatory T cells in long-lasting Graves disease. This sample's time point: newly diagnosed GD, antithyroid drugs for less than 3 months. Extracted RNA from PBMCs served as the source of the TCR library. Arm-PCR of CDR3 regions and iRepertoire HTBI primers were the basis on which TCR beta libraries were built. TCRdb itself ran the multiplex PCR reads through MiXCR, one entry per CDR3 protein. The sample has about 360,000 distinct CDR3 sequences; about 16% are singletons. This sample also appeared in a second study, on T cells in Graves' hyperthyroidism and ophthalmopathy.

The sequencing used peripheral blood mononuclear cells (PBMCs), collected at new diagnosis, from a patient treated with antithyroid drugs. The receptor source for this set is a woman between 18 and 30 years old with Graves disease.

This clonotype was seen at least ten times. The chain links TRBV6-2 or TRBV6-3 to TRBJ2-1; D is perhaps TRBD1 (7 bases). V shed 4 bases and J shed 1 base, with 17 bases lying between them. CDR1 and CDR2 from the germline V gene are MNHEY and SVGEGT. This CDR3 spans 17 amino acids. Written as DNA, the CDR3 is TGTGCCAGCAGTTCTCTTAGGGCAGGGGGGTCCTACAATGAGCAGTTCTTC. Protein product: CASSSLRAGGSYNEQFF.

The table lists this clonotype with many counts. This clone may be a read error of a much larger clone one base away. This chain connects TRBV12-3 or TRBV12-4 to TRBJ1-1, with no clear D. Trimming stripped 0 bases from V and 1 base from J, with 3 bases between. The CDR3 has 13 residues. Here the CDR3 DNA reads TGTGCCAGCAGTTTAGCCAGGAACACTGAAGCTTTCTTT. It translates to CASSLARNTEAFF.

This clonotype has a count of ten or more. The genes are TRBV3-1 and TRBJ1-5; D is unclear. Germline assignment: CDR1 LGHDT and CDR2 YNNKEL (reference sequence). V lost 4 bases and J lost 4, with 8 bases in between. The CDR3 extends over 13 amino acids. In nucleotides, the CDR3 is TGTGCCAGCAGCCGAGATGCGAATCAGCCCCAGCATTTT. Translating it yields CASSRDANQPQHF.

Here the CDR3 reads CSVEMGEKLFF. CDR3 in DNA: TGCAGCGTTGAAATGGGTGAAAAACTGTTTTTT. The chain has TRBV29-1 and TRBJ1-4; D gene unclear. The CDR3 has 11 residues. V was clipped by 2 bases and J by 7 bases, with 5 bases between them. Germline V CDR1 and CDR2: SQVTM, ANQGSEA.

This clonotype was seen many times. The V and J genes are TRBV6-1 and TRBJ2-1, with TRBD1 matching 11 bases. The V segment lost 5 bases and the J segment 7 bases; nucleotides outside the gene matches: 4. The CDR3 runs to 14 residues. Germline-derived CDR1 and CDR2 are MNHNS and SASEGT. In nucleotides, the CDR3 is TGTGCCAGCAGTCGGGACAGGGGGATAAATGAGCAGTTCTTC. Translation: CASSRDRGINEQFF.

This sequence joins TRBV27 and TRBJ1-4; no reliable D call. Looked up from germline, CDR1 is MNHEY and CDR2 is SMNVEV (reference sequence). V was pared by 6 bases and J by 3 bases, with 8 bases between. The CDR3 loop spans 13 amino acids. The CDR3 DNA reads TGTGCCAGCAGCACCCTCTCTAATGAAAAACTGTTTTTT. Translation gives CASSTLSNEKLFF.

This clonotype has a count of ten or more. The chain couples TRBV5-1 to TRBJ2-5; D perhaps matches TRBD2 (7 bases). The CDR3 consists of 15 residues. V was pared by 2 bases and J by 4 bases, with 15 bases between. In germline, CDR1 is SGHRS, CDR2 YFSETQ. The CDR3 region is CASSFSGGFSETQYF. The DNA for the CDR3 is TGCGCCAGCAGCTTCTCGGGGGGCTTCTCAGAGACCCAGTACTTC.

This clonotype was picked up many times. The rearrangement uses TRBV5-5 and TRBJ1-1; perhaps TRBD1 as D (5 bases). Germline V CDR1 and CDR2: SGHKS, YYEKEE (reference sequence). Trimming removed 3 bases at V and 3 bases at J, with 15 bases between. CDR3 length: 15 amino acids. CDR3 coding DNA: TGTGCCAGCAGCTCAACCGGGACGTCTTACACTGAAGCTTTCTTT. It translates to CASSSTGTSYTEAFF. Variable domain in full (rest from reference TRBV5-5 and TRBJ1-1): DAGVTQSPTHLIKTRGQQVTLRCSPISGHKSVSWYQQVLGQGPQFIFQYYEKEERGRGNFPDRFSARQFPNYSSELNVNALLLGDSALYLCASSSTGTSYTEAFFGQGTRLTVV.

This clonotype was seen ten or more times. V and J are TRBV11-2 and TRBJ2-1; 7 bases align to TRBD1. V trimming: 4 bases; J trimming: 0 bases; junction bases outside the gene matches: 9. This CDR3 contains 17 residues. CDR1 SGHAT and CDR2 FQNNGV come from the germline V gene. This CDR3 is CASSSYKRGPSYNEQFF. DNA of the CDR3: TGTGCCAGCAGCTCATATAAAAGGGGGCCCTCCTACAATGAGCAGTTCTTC.

This clonotype was counted many times. The rearrangement links TRBV2 to TRBJ2-3; 12 nucleotides line up with TRBD2. This CDR3 comprises 17 residues. Germline V gives CDR1 SNHLY, CDR2 FYNNEI. J gave up 2 bases and V 7 bases, and 10 bases lay outside the gene matches. CDR3 region: CASKNRLAGGFTDTQYF. The CDR3 DNA reads TGTGCCAGCAAAAATCGTCTAGCGGGGGGGTTCACAGATACGCAGTATTTT.

CDR3 nucleotide sequence: TGTGCCAGCAGTCCCCGGACAGGGGGCTATGGCTACACCTTC. Its protein is CASSPRTGGYGYTF. J is TRBJ1-2 and V is TRBV6-1, with 10 bases matching TRBD1. Germline CDR1 reads MNHNS; CDR2 reads SASEGT. V shed 5 bases, J shed 4 bases, and the junction held 4 bases outside the gene matches. The CDR3 runs to 14 residues.

This clonotype was detected ten times or more. This sequence joins TRBV9 and TRBJ2-3; TRBD1 matches at 7 bases. V dropped 3 bases and J dropped 1; count of bases not matched to a gene: 11. Germline lookup yields CDR1 SGDLS and CDR2 YYNGEE. There are 17 residues in the CDR3. The CDR3 reads CASSASTGLGGTDTQYF. The CDR3 DNA is TGTGCCAGCAGCGCCTCGACAGGGTTAGGGGGCACAGATACGCAGTATTTT.

This clonotype was counted at least ten times. CDR3 loop: CSVEGRPSTDTQYF. The CDR3 DNA reads as TGCAGCGTTGAAGGGCGGCCAAGCACAGATACGCAGTATTTT. This chain joins TRBV29-1 and TRBJ2-3, with no clear D. Germline CDR1 and CDR2: SQVTM and ANQGSEA. This CDR3 region has 14 residues. V was clipped by 1 base and J by 0 bases, with 8 bases between them.

This clonotype was seen many times. This chain joins TRBV20-1 and TRBJ2-1; maybe TRBD2 (6 bases). The germline V gene has CDR1 DFQATT and CDR2 SNEGSKA (reference sequence). With 7 bases removed from V and 5 bases from J, the gap between germline ends came to 18 bases. The CDR3 length is 14 residues. CDR3 residues: CSVLPGGLHNEQFF. The CDR3 bases are TGCAGTGTACTACCCGGGGGACTCCACAATGAGCAGTTCTTC.

This clonotype was detected many times. The chain uses TRBV13 and TRBJ2-5; TRBD1 matches at 11 bases. The V and J ends lost 5 bases and 5 bases, in that order; junction bases with no gene match: 7. The CDR3 length is 15 residues. Germline CDR1 reads PRHDT; CDR2 reads FYEKMQ (reference sequence). The CDR3, as DNA: TGTGCCAGCAGCCTCCGGACAGGGGGCTATGAGACCCAGTACTTC. The encoded protein is CASSLRTGGYETQYF.

This clonotype appeared many times. The chain recombines TRBV11-2 with TRBJ2-7, with D possibly TRBD1 on 6 matching bases. The V gene lost 5 bases and the J gene lost 3 bases, with 11 bases spanning the gap. The CDR3 length is 13 residues. Looked up from germline, CDR1 is SGHAT and CDR2 is FQNNGV. The DNA for the CDR3 is TGTGCCAGCAGCCCGATCAGGGGCTACGAGCAGTACTTC. Translation gives CASSPIRGYEQYF.

Remarks on this clonotype: This sequence may be a read error, since a much larger clone differs from it by one base. This chain joins TRBV5-1 and TRBJ2-3; D not certain. Germline V CDR1 and CDR2: SGHRS, YFSETQ. The CDR3 runs to 15 residues. The V gene lost 2 bases and the J gene lost 1 base, with 11 bases spanning the gap. CDR3 DNA: TGCGCCAGCAGCTTTCTTACCGGGCGCACAGATACGCAGTATTTT. As protein: CASSFLTGRTDTQYF.

This clonotype has ten or more counts. The chain employs TRBV2 and TRBJ1-6; D not certain. Germline CDR1 and CDR2: SNHLY and FYNNEI. V gave up 3 bases and J gave up 9 bases, with 9 bases separating them. CDR3 length: 13 residues. CDR3 in amino acids: CASSDRDTSPLHF. In DNA form, the CDR3 reads TGTGCCAGCAGTGACCGAGATACTTCACCCCTCCACTTT.

This rearrangement joins TRBV11-2 to TRBJ2-3, with TRBD1 matching over 9 bases. Germline trimming cut 6 bases from V and 2 bases from J; bases unmatched to any gene: 12. This CDR3 has 17 residues. Germline values: CDR1 SGHAT, CDR2 FQNNGV. The CDR3: CASSTRSGTGLTDTQYF. The CDR3, as DNA: TGTGCCAGCAGTACTCGGTCCGGGACAGGGCTCACAGATACGCAGTATTTT. The full variable domain, with the rest looked up from reference TRBV11-2 and TRBJ2-3, is EAGVAQSPRYKIIEKRQSVAFWCNPISGHATLYWYQQILGQGPKLLIQFQNNGVVDDSQLPKDRFSAERLKGVDSTLKIQPAKLEDSAVYLCASSTRSGTGLTDTQYFGPGTRLTVL.

The table lists this clonotype with a few counts. V usage is TRBV3-1 and J usage is TRBJ2-2; D is perhaps TRBD1 (6 bases). The germline CDR1 and CDR2 sequences are LGHDT and YNNKEL (reference sequence). This CDR3 is built from 13 residues. V was trimmed by 4 bases and J by 7 bases, leaving 10 bases between them. The CDR3, as DNA: TGTGCCAGCAGCCGAGGGGGAAACGGGGAGCTGTTTTTT. It encodes CASSRGGNGELFF.

This clonotype appeared many times. The J gene is TRBJ2-3, the V gene TRBV2; no definite D call. Looked up from germline, CDR1 is SNHLY and CDR2 is FYNNEI. V was shortened by 0 bases and J by 0 bases, with 7 bases between the two germline ends. This CDR3 spans 15 amino acids. Written as DNA, the CDR3 is TGTGCCAGCAGTGAAGCGGGGTCTAGCACAGATACGCAGTATTTT. Encoded protein: CASSEAGSSTDTQYF.

This clonotype was seen at least ten times. V and J are TRBV5-1 and TRBJ2-7; D is unclear. The CDR3 spans 12 residues. Germline CDR1 reads SGHRS; CDR2 reads YFSETQ. Trimming cost V 4 bases and J 5 bases, with 10 bases left between them. CDR3 region: CASSAPSNEQYF. CDR3 nucleotides: TGCGCCAGCAGCGCGCCGTCCAACGAGCAGTACTTC.

This clonotype was counted ten times or more. The chain couples TRBV2 to TRBJ2-1; 12 nucleotides match TRBD2. V shed 1 base and J 8 bases; nucleotides not matched to a gene: 3. Per germline, CDR1 SNHLY and CDR2 FYNNEI. The CDR3 is 15 residues long. CDR3 DNA: TGTGCCAGCAGTGAAGGGACTAGCGGGGAGGATGAGCAGTTCTTC. This sequence encodes CASSEGTSGEDEQFF.

This clonotype was picked up many times. The chain employs TRBV3-1 and TRBJ2-1; perhaps D is TRBD1 or TRBD2 (6 bases each). Between the trimmed V and J ends, which lost 5 bases and 9 bases, there was a span of 26 bases. CDR1 is LGHDT and CDR2 is YNNKEL in the germline V gene (reference sequence). This CDR3 comprises 17 residues. CDR3 residues: CASSSGAAGPFAGEQFF. In DNA form, the CDR3 reads TGTGCCAGCAGCTCGGGGGCCGCGGGGCCATTCGCGGGTGAGCAGTTCTTC.

This clonotype was recorded many times. The chain has TRBV5-6 and TRBJ2-5; TRBD2 matches 10 bases. With V trimmed by 0 bases and J by 2 bases, 10 bases remained unmatched. Germline values: CDR1 SGHDT, CDR2 YYEEEE. The length of the CDR3 is 18 residues. CDR3 in amino acids: CASSLAGSSGSRQETQYF. CDR3 nucleotide sequence: TGTGCCAGCAGCTTGGCAGGTTCTAGCGGGAGTCGGCAAGAGACCCAGTACTTC.

This clonotype was seen many times. This chain connects TRBV20-1 to TRBJ2-1, with D maybe TRBD1 (6 bases). CDR1 is DFQATT, CDR2 SNEGSKA, per germline (reference sequence). Deletions cut 7 bases from V and 3 bases from J, with 13 bases between. The CDR3 is 13 residues long. The DNA of the CDR3 is TGCAGTGGGCGGACAGAAAACTACAATGAGCAGTTCTTC. It yields the protein CSGRTENYNEQFF.

This clonotype came up many times. CDR3 sequence reads: CASRDGTGSSYEQYF. The CDR3 DNA reads as TGTGCCAGCAGGGACGGGACCGGGAGCTCCTACGAGCAGTACTTC. The genes are TRBV13 and TRBJ2-7; D is perhaps TRBD2 (6 bases). The CDR3 runs to 15 residues. V gave up 6 bases and J gave up 0 bases, with 15 bases separating them. Germline assignment: CDR1 PRHDT and CDR2 FYEKMQ (reference sequence).

This clonotype has a handful of counts. This chain uses TRBV29-1 with TRBJ1-5; D perhaps matches TRBD1 (5 bases). This CDR3 comprises 15 residues. Germline V lookup: CDR1 SQVTM, CDR2 ANQGSEA. V was trimmed by 4 bases and J by 2 bases, leaving 15 bases between them. This CDR3 reads CSVGQGHGGNQPQHF. The CDR3 nucleotides are TGCAGCGTTGGCCAGGGTCATGGTGGCAATCAGCCCCAGCATTTT.

This clonotype was seen repeatedly, ten times or more. The genes are TRBV6-1 and TRBJ2-7, with 9 bases identical to TRBD2. From germline, CDR1 is MNHNS and CDR2 SASEGT. Unmatched junction bases numbered 13, after V lost 6 bases and J lost 4 bases. The CDR3 is made up of 16 amino acids. The CDR3 bases are TGTGCCAGCAGAAGAAGGAGGTTAGCGGGAGTATACGAGCAGTACTTC. As protein: CASRRRRLAGVYEQYF.

This clonotype came up many times. The chain carries TRBV12-3 or TRBV12-4 and TRBJ1-6; D remains ambiguous. V gave up 3 bases and J gave up 3 bases, with 12 bases separating them. The CDR3 is 16 amino acids. This CDR3 reads CASSLGDLIYNSPLHF. The DNA for the CDR3 is TGTGCCAGCAGTTTGGGTGACCTCATCTATAATTCACCCCTCCACTTT.

Only a few counts were recorded for this clonotype. The genes are TRBV18 and TRBJ1-1; D possibly corresponds to TRBD1 (6 bases). Trimming left V 2 bases short and J 1 base short, with 11 bases between. This CDR3 is 15 amino acids long. Germline values: CDR1 KGHSH, CDR2 LQKENI. CDR3 coding DNA: TGTGCCAGCTCACCAAAAAGACAGGAGAACACTGAAGCTTTCTTT. Protein sequence: CASSPKRQENTEAFF.